The rows below give T cell receptor beta chains drawn from one sample of a study of blood T cell repertoires in COVID-19. The table came from immunoSEQ multiplex PCR; TCRdb's copy has only in-frame clones and leaves some out. The sample lists roughly 120,000 clones, 85% occurring once. Sequencing was carried out using peripheral blood. The receptors were gathered from a woman aged 80 or older with COVID-19, enrolled during active disease. Both conserved end residues are part of each CDR3. D genes are given only for firm matches. The size field is filled for only some rows; it gives once, few, many or a size class.

V	J	size	D	CDR3	DNA
TRBV19	TRBJ2-3	NA	NA	CASSNTDTQYF	TGTGCCAGTAGCAACACAGATACGCAGTATTTT
TRBV7-3	TRBJ2-4	NA	NA	CASSLNRAADGNIQYF	TGTGCCAGCAGCTTAAATCGGGCAGCGGATGGAAACATTCAGTACTTC
TRBV15	TRBJ1-2	NA	NA	CATSRDRNGYTF	TGTGCCACCAGCAGAGACAGAAATGGCTACACCTTC
TRBV5-1	TRBJ2-5	NA	TRBD2	CASSSSGRGEQETQYF	TGCGCCAGCTCGTCTAGCGGGAGAGGGGAGCAAGAGACCCAGTACTTC
TRBV18	TRBJ2-6	NA	TRBD1	CASSPQTTGTGITGANVLTF	TGTGCCAGCTCACCTCAGACGACCGGGACAGGGATCACTGGGGCCAACGTCCTGACTTTC
TRBV29-1	TRBJ2-1	once	TRBD2	CSVLSGTSKRQQFF	TGCAGCGTTCTCTCCGGGACTAGCAAACGACAGCAGTTCTTC
TRBV28	TRBJ2-1	NA	TRBD2	CASSPASGGSYNEQFF	TGTGCCAGCAGTCCGGCTAGCGGAGGCTCCTACAATGAGCAGTTCTTC
TRBV5-1	TRBJ1-2	NA	TRBD1	CASSLGYPGQAVLGYTF	TGCGCCAGCAGCTTGGGGTACCCGGGACAGGCGGTTTTAGGCTACACCTTC
TRBV5-1	TRBJ2-3	NA	TRBD2	CASSSSGPADTQYF	TGCGCCAGCAGCAGTAGCGGGCCGGCAGATACGCAGTATTTT
TRBV6-6	TRBJ1-5	NA	NA	CASSYSPTGTEQPQHF	TGTGCCAGCAGTTACTCGCCTACAGGGACGGAACAGCCCCAGCATTTT
TRBV27	TRBJ2-3	NA	TRBD2	CASSPGGGPSTDTQYF	TGTGCCAGCAGTCCCGGCGGGGGGCCTAGCACAGATACGCAGTATTTT
TRBV19	TRBJ1-4	NA	TRBD1	CASSVEGAREKLFF	TGTGCCAGTTCTGTGGAGGGGGCGCGGGAAAAACTGTTTTTT
TRBV19	TRBJ1-5	NA	TRBD1	CASSISWGQGNQPQHF	TGTGCCAGTAGTATTTCTTGGGGACAGGGGAATCAGCCCCAGCATTTT
TRBV12-3/TRBV12-4	TRBJ1-5	NA	TRBD1	CASGQGAGQPQHF	TGTGCCAGCGGACAGGGGGCGGGACAGCCCCAGCATTTT
TRBV5-4	TRBJ1-2	NA	TRBD1	CASSQWDRDNYGYTF	TGTGCCAGCAGCCAGTGGGACAGGGATAACTATGGCTACACCTTC
TRBV6-4	TRBJ2-3	many	TRBD2	CASSDGTSSDTQYF	TGTGCCAGCAGTGACGGGACTAGCTCAGATACGCAGTATTTT
TRBV6-2/TRBV6-3	TRBJ2-7	NA	NA	CASSYLASVDEQYF	TGTGCCAGCAGTTACTTGGCTAGCGTCGACGAGCAGTACTTC
TRBV5-1	TRBJ1-2	NA	NA	CASSFTGDGYTF	TGCGCCAGCAGCTTCACGGGGGATGGCTACACCTTC
TRBV13	TRBJ2-6	NA	TRBD2	CASSSRTSGSKWGANVLTF	TGTGCCAGCAGCTCCCGGACTAGCGGGAGTAAGTGGGGGGCCAACGTCCTGACTTTC
TRBV5-6	TRBJ2-3	NA	TRBD2	CASSLTSGPTDTQYF	TGTGCCAGCAGCTTGACTAGCGGCCCCACAGATACGCAGTATTTT
TRBV5-1	TRBJ2-3	once	TRBD1	CASSRDRGQGDTQYF	TGCGCCAGCAGCAGGGACAGGGGGCAAGGAGATACGCAGTATTTT
TRBV5-1	TRBJ2-2	once	NA	CASQGHSNTGELFF	TGCGCCAGCCAGGGACACTCGAACACCGGGGAGCTGTTTTTT
TRBV29-1	TRBJ2-1	NA	NA	CSVETDLREQFF	TGCAGCGTTGAAACAGACCTCAGAGAGCAGTTCTTC
TRBV6-2/TRBV6-3	TRBJ1-1	NA	NA	CASSYSERNTEAFF	TGTGCCAGCAGTTACTCTGAGAGAAACACTGAAGCTTTCTTT
TRBV5-1	TRBJ2-1	NA	TRBD2	CASTQDPTSGSSYNEQFF	TGCGCCAGCACCCAAGATCCGACTAGCGGGAGCTCTTACAATGAGCAGTTCTTC
TRBV28	TRBJ2-7	NA	TRBD1	CASSFSGTVYEQYF	TGTGCCAGCAGTTTTTCCGGGACAGTTTACGAGCAGTACTTC
TRBV5-6	TRBJ1-1	NA	NA	CASSIRGQLNTEAFF	TGTGCCAGCAGCATCAGGGGCCAGTTGAACACTGAAGCTTTCTTT
TRBV20-1	TRBJ2-3	NA	NA	CSAGSADTQYF	TGCAGTGCAGGTAGCGCGGATACGCAGTATTTT
TRBV7-9	TRBJ2-7	NA	NA	CAGSSSYEQYF	TGTGCCGGCAGCTCATCCTACGAGCAGTACTTC
TRBV5-6	TRBJ2-5	once	NA	CASSRGRGVQETQYF	TGTGCCAGCAGCAGGGGCAGGGGGGTACAAGAGACCCAGTACTTC
TRBV10-2	TRBJ1-5	NA	NA	CASSEDSHQPQHF	TGCGCCAGCAGTGAGGACAGTCATCAGCCCCAGCATTTT
TRBV28	TRBJ1-2	NA	TRBD1	CASRSSGTGGDGYTF	TGTGCCAGCAGATCATCCGGGACAGGGGGGGATGGCTACACCTTC
TRBV6-2/TRBV6-3	TRBJ2-3	NA	NA	CASRRDTNTQYF	TGTGCCAGCCGCCGGGACACCAATACGCAGTATTTT
TRBV6-2/TRBV6-3	TRBJ2-2	NA	TRBD2	CASSYSEVAGLIGGTGELFF	TGTGCCAGCAGTTACAGCGAGGTAGCGGGATTAATCGGTGGGACCGGGGAGCTGTTTTTT
TRBV12-3/TRBV12-4	TRBJ1-3	NA	NA	CASRSDTENTIYF	TGTGCCAGCAGGTCCGACACAGAAAACACCATATATTTT
TRBV2	TRBJ1-2	NA	TRBD1	CASRETGLYGYTF	TGTGCCAGCAGAGAGACAGGGCTCTATGGCTACACCTTC
TRBV18	TRBJ2-3	NA	NA	CASSALRRGGTDTQYF	TGTGCCAGCTCCGCCCTCCGGCGGGGAGGCACAGATACGCAGTATTTT
TRBV5-1	TRBJ2-2	NA	TRBD2	CASTRTSGTGELFF	TGCGCCAGCACACGGACTAGTGGAACCGGGGAGCTGTTTTTT
TRBV19	TRBJ2-1	NA	NA	CASSDPDRYSYNEQFF	TGTGCCAGTAGCGACCCCGACAGATACTCCTACAATGAGCAGTTCTTC
TRBV12-5	TRBJ2-2	once	TRBD2	CASGLALAGAGTGELFF	TGTGCTAGTGGTTTGGCCTTAGCGGGAGCGGGAACCGGGGAGCTGTTTTTT
TRBV28	TRBJ2-7	once	TRBD1	CASSTLPGQGVEQYF	TGTGCCAGCAGTACCCTTCCCGGACAGGGGGTCGAGCAGTACTTC
TRBV5-1	TRBJ2-1	NA	TRBD2	CASSPSTSLLYNEQFF	TGCGCCAGCAGCCCCTCGACTAGCTTACTGTACAATGAGCAGTTCTTC
TRBV21-1	TRBJ2-3	NA	NA	CASSKRDRGVADTQYF	TGTGCCAGCAGCAAAAGGGACAGGGGGGTTGCAGATACGCAGTATTTT
TRBV7-2	TRBJ2-2	NA	TRBD1	CASEPGQGAGELFF	TGTGCCAGCGAACCGGGACAGGGAGCCGGGGAGCTGTTTTTT
TRBV16	TRBJ2-1	NA	NA	CASSHGQDNNEQFF	TGTGCCAGCAGCCACGGACAAGATAACAATGAGCAGTTCTTC
TRBV27	TRBJ2-5	few	TRBD1	CASSGLTGSVSSKETQYF	TGTGCCAGCAGTGGATTGACAGGGTCCGTGAGCTCTAAAGAGACCCAGTACTTC
TRBV27	TRBJ1-6	NA	NA	CASSLWGLGYNSPLHF	TGTGCCAGCAGTTTGTGGGGGCTAGGCTATAATTCACCCCTCCACTTT
TRBV18	TRBJ1-2	NA	NA	CASSPDTRWGYTF	TGTGCCAGCTCACCGGACACCCGATGGGGCTACACCTTC
TRBV6-2/TRBV6-3	TRBJ2-7	NA	NA	CASSYSELEQYF	TGTGCCAGCAGTTACTCAGAGTTGGAGCAGTACTTC
TRBV18	TRBJ2-1	NA	NA	CASSPISSGGNNEQFF	TGTGCCAGCTCACCAATCTCCTCCGGCGGCAACAATGAGCAGTTCTTC
TRBV5-5	TRBJ1-4	NA	TRBD1	CASSESPGQGYEKLFF	TGTGCCAGCAGCGAATCACCGGGACAGGGGTATGAAAAACTGTTTTTT
TRBV15	TRBJ2-5	NA	NA	CATSVLYEETQYF	TGTGCCACCAGTGTACTCTATGAAGAGACCCAGTACTTC
TRBV5-1	TRBJ2-1	once	TRBD2	CASSSGGRAEVEQFF	TGCGCCAGCAGCTCAGGTGGGAGGGCGGAGGTTGAGCAGTTCTTC
TRBV5-1	TRBJ1-1	NA	TRBD1	CASSWTGQGNTEAFF	TGCGCCAGCAGCTGGACGGGACAGGGGAACACTGAAGCTTTCTTT
TRBV20-1	TRBJ2-1	NA	NA	CSASQTRGLEQFF	TGCAGTGCTAGTCAAACAAGGGGGTTGGAGCAGTTCTTC